This TCR beta chain appears in the sequencing data of a study of identical twins. The study, taken as a whole, reports: The study found that models underestimated out-of-frame TCR alpha sharing in monozygotic twins.

Through template switching, a universal primer site was introduced, and the cDNA contained unique molecular identifiers. TCRdb fed the 5' RACE reads into MiXCR, producing one record per CDR3 protein. The data show 700,000 or so distinct CDR3 sequences, with around 8.3% seen just once and around 0.98% held by the top ten. This clonotype was found a few times. Its antigen is not identified. From germline, CDR1 is SGHKS and CDR2 YYEKEE (reference sequence). The V gene end was trimmed by 4 bases and the J gene end by 6 bases; junction bases not matched to a gene: 10. The CDR3 totals 15 residues. These data were also reused for a study on yellow fever vaccine responses in identical twins.

The sample comprised PBMCs. This TCR was recovered from a woman aged 18-30 years in good health. The rearrangement uses TRBV5-5 and TRBJ1-1, with 9 positions matching TRBD1. DNA for the CDR3: TGTGCCAGCAGCCAACCCGGGACAGGGTCCTCTGAAGCTTTCTTT. As protein: CASSQPGTGSSEAFF.